This T cell receptor (beta chain) was identified in a study of T cell responses to AZD1222 COVID-19 vaccine. Study-level points and caveats: Seropositivity was recorded at baseline in only 5 or 6 AZD1222 recipients. Clonal diversity may have been underestimated in mostly white British donors.

Generated by immunoSEQ multiplex PCR, the TCRdb table keeps only in-frame clones and is missing some. This table holds more than 100,000 clones, around 91% found once. The CDR3 is made up of 14 amino acids. With 6 bases clipped from V and 6 bases from J, the junction kept 5 bases outside the gene matches. Germline V CDR1 and CDR2: MNHEY, SMNVEV (reference sequence). To note about this clone: Its antigen remains unidentified.

Sample: peripheral blood, taken on day 0 of AZD1222 vaccination. This TCR was sampled from an adult in good health. J is TRBJ1-2 and V is TRBV27; 12 bases match TRBD1. The CDR3 bases are TGTGCCAGCAGGGGGACAGGGGGCAGGGATGGCTACACCTTC. It specifies CASRGTGGRDGYTF.